The clone carrying this T cell receptor (beta chain) is a singleton in its sample. Its antigen is not known. V gave up 0 bases and J gave up 0 bases, with 10 bases separating them. Germline CDR1 reads SGHRS; CDR2 reads YFSETQ. The CDR3 length is 16 residues. The data were taken from a study of T cell responses to AZD1222 COVID-19 vaccine. Study-level results: After the peak T cell response, and only then, were repertoires sampled. The donor group comprised mostly white British people and more females; the analysis possibly underestimated clonal diversity.

Assay: immunoSEQ multiplex PCR; the TCRdb copy retains only in-frame clones and omits some. This table holds 70,000 to 95,000 clones, less than 95% found once. This TCR was recovered from an adult who received the AZD1222 COVID-19 vaccine. V is TRBV5-1 and J is TRBJ1-3; possibly TRBD1 for D (6 bases). The sequencing here drew on peripheral blood, taken 28 days after the second AZD1222 dose. CDR3 nucleotides: TGCGCCAGCAGCTTGGACAGGGCTATCTCTGGAAACACCATATATTTT. Amino acids: CASSLDRAISGNTIYF.